The source of this T cell receptor (beta chain) is a study of blood T cell repertoires in COVID-19. On the study more broadly: The analysed material was cDNA or gDNA that came from T cells, B-cell-depleted T cells, or PBMCs.

Repertoires were generated with immunoSEQ multiplex PCR, while TCRdb's copy carries only in-frame clones and drops some. Of approximately 290,000 clones listed, about 80% are singletons. The germline V gene has CDR1 MNHEY and CDR2 SMNVEV (reference sequence). The V end was cut by 0 bases, the J end by 2 bases, with 2 bases between. The CDR3 contains 14 residues. This chain joins TRBV27 and TRBJ1-6, with no clear D. This clonotype was obtained from a person aged 65-85 years with COVID-19, enrolled during active disease. The sequenced sample consisted of peripheral blood. CDR3 in amino acids: CASSLSTYNSPLHF. The CDR3 bases are TGTGCCAGCAGTTTATCCACCTATAATTCACCCCTCCACTTT.